Presented here are 5 T cell receptor beta chains from one specimen sequenced in a study of control samples from healthy donors and cancer patients (TCRdb year 2020). Receptor amplification or capture employed the immunoSEQ multiplex PCR assay. TCRdb re-hosts the immuneACCESS table, in-frame sequences only. Its copies lack some clones; in the studies checked, an unresolved V gene accounts for under half of them, and the cause for the rest is not known. The sample table shows 150,000 or so clones, and approximately 94% are seen once. The ten largest clones take up more than 4.5% of the sample. Specimen: blood. All receptors come from a man aged 18 to 29 in good health.

This chain connects TRBV4-1 to TRBJ2-7; 7 positions agree with TRBD2. The CDR3 loop spans 15 amino acids. Germline lookup yields CDR1 MGHRA and CDR2 YSYEKL. Trimming removed 0 bases from V and 2 bases from J; junction bases left unmatched: 4. The CDR3 sequence is CASSQDRREPYEQYF. The CDR3 DNA follows: TGCGCCAGCAGCCAAGATCGGCGGGAGCCCTACGAGCAGTACTTC.

The rearrangement links TRBV9 to TRBJ1-2, with D perhaps matching TRBD1 (6 bases). The germline CDR1 and CDR2 sequences are SGDLS and YYNGEE. The CDR3 has 14 amino acids. Trimming stripped 5 bases from V and 6 bases from J, with 17 bases between. CDR3 sequence (DNA): TGTGCCAGCAGTTCGACAGGCCGGTCTCATGGCTACACCTTC. Encoded protein: CASSSTGRSHGYTF.

J is TRBJ1-2 and V is TRBV28; no firm D call. The CDR3 has 12 residues. V gave up 10 bases and J gave up 1 base, with 10 bases separating them. From germline, CDR1 is MDHEN and CDR2 SYDVKM. The CDR3 sequence is CAIQEDNYGYTF. CDR3 nucleotide sequence: TGTGCCATTCAGGAAGATAACTATGGCTACACCTTC.

J is TRBJ2-3 and V is TRBV28; 7 bases align to TRBD1. The CDR3 has 15 amino acids. Germline V gene lookup returns CDR1 MDHEN and CDR2 SYDVKM. The J segment lost 4 bases and the V segment lost 8 bases, leaving 12 bases of the junction unmatched. This chain's CDR3 is CASLRFNQGADTQYF. For the CDR3, the DNA is TGTGCCAGCCTCCGATTTAACCAGGGGGCAGATACGCAGTATTTT.

The DNA for the CDR3 is TGTGCCAGCAGTCGAACTCCGGGACAGGGTAATGAGCAGTTCTTC. Its protein is CASSRTPGQGNEQFF. This chain links TRBV7-6 with TRBJ2-1; 9 positions match TRBD1. The CDR3 runs to 15 residues. Germline CDR1 and CDR2: SGHVS and FNYEAQ. The trim removed 6 bases at V and 7 bases at J, leaving 10 bases unmatched.